The TCR beta chain described here comes from a study of neurological immune-mediated disorders. This clonotype was recorded a few times. Antigen unknown. An end of the junction does not agree with germline; a read error may underlie this. Study outcomes and limitations: In HTLV-1-associated myelopathy, TCR clonal expansion was greatest, whereas multiple sclerosis had the least, falling below healthy controls. Private repertoires in all groups were suggested by the absence of shared CDR3 amino acid sequences among expanded clones across subjects.

This CDR3 region has 13 residues. The germline gives CDR1 DFQATT, CDR2 SNEGSKA (reference sequence). By 5'RACE with 10-nucleotide random UMIs, the cDNA was made. Every sequencing run drew on 15-18 subjects and yielded over 200 million TCR-beta sequences. MiXCR, run by TCRdb on the 5' RACE reads, gives a single entry per CDR3 protein. Seen here are 55,000 to 60,000 distinct CDR3 sequences, around 3.5% observed once, and the top ten hold approximately 3.1%. The chain combines TRBV20-1 with TRBJ1-5, with D tentatively TRBD1 (5 bases). The clonotype was recovered from a woman in her twenties or thirties with multiple sclerosis. The sample taken for sequencing was PBMCs. In nucleotides, the CDR3 is TGCAGTGCTCGGGGGATTGGCAATCAGCCCCAGAATTTT. Translated: CSARGIGNQPQNF.